This is a list of T cell receptor beta chains from one sample in a study of cytomegalovirus exposure and HLA in healthy donors. The repertoire was sequenced with immunoSEQ multiplex PCR; TCRdb's copy has only in-frame clones and lacks some. Here the sample spans about 160,000 clones, about 90% being singletons. The sample taken for sequencing was PBMCs. The receptor source for this set is a woman in her 30s in good health and CMV-seronegative. The CDR3 runs from the conserved cysteine through the conserved F or W. Clone size is not always given. Where it is, it says once, few, many or a class for expanded clones.

TRBV27,-,TRBJ2-7,CASSDSGSPSYEQYF
TRBV18,-,TRBJ1-1,CASSADRGEAFF
TRBV7-9,few,TRBJ1-2,CASSSETGRLGYGYTF
TRBV27,-,TRBJ1-1,CASKQGLNENTEAFF
TRBV2,-,TRBJ2-1,CASMGSGLDEQFF
TRBV4-3,-,TRBJ1-3,CASSQDLTGTGNTIYF
TRBV11-3,-,TRBJ2-5,CASSSGVGAETQYF
TRBV6-1,-,TRBJ1-1,CASSERTGVEAFF
TRBV5-6,-,TRBJ1-2,CASSTRDNYGYTF
TRBV5-6,-,TRBJ2-1,CASSLEQGAYNEQFF
TRBV4-3,-,TRBJ2-5,CASSQLMDSQETQYF
TRBV6-5,-,TRBJ1-6,CASRTGGTYSPLHF
TRBV19,-,TRBJ1-2,CASSIDPGSGFYTF
TRBV2,-,TRBJ1-1,CASRLGLPGNTEAFF
TRBV5-1,-,TRBJ2-1,CASSSDRAPYNEQFF
TRBV5-1,few,TRBJ1-2,CASSGVDRDYGYTF
TRBV4-1,-,TRBJ2-5,CASSPTSGRQETQYF
TRBV5-6,-,TRBJ2-1,CASSLERNGEQFF
TRBV28,-,TRBJ2-3,CASSPVRAGLSSDTQYF
TRBV7-9,-,TRBJ2-6,CASSLEGQGAGANVLTF
TRBV6-5,-,TRBJ2-3,CASSRLAGSTDTQYF
TRBV28,few,TRBJ1-2,CASSVGANYGYTF
TRBV27,-,TRBJ1-4,CASGRTATNEKLFF
TRBV5-1,once,TRBJ1-1,CASSLDSGQLNTEAFF
TRBV6-5,-,TRBJ1-1,CASSISRRGHTEAFF
TRBV11-2,-,TRBJ1-1,CASTQGLMNTEAFF
TRBV7-3,-,TRBJ2-1,CASSLGAGQGEQFF
TRBV5-4,-,TRBJ2-7,CASSNTGGLSYEQYF
TRBV9,-,TRBJ2-1,CASSVLRSGGNNEQFF
TRBV30,-,TRBJ2-1,CAWSQGSLGSYNEQFF
TRBV9,-,TRBJ1-2,CASSPAGRPWVGYTF
TRBV29-1,few,TRBJ1-2,CSVVGNGYTF
TRBV10-3,-,TRBJ1-2,CAISESKQMSYGYTF
TRBV28,-,TRBJ2-1,CASWAGGASYNEQFF
TRBV5-1,-,TRBJ2-7,CASSPSSALYEQYF
TRBV7-8,few,TRBJ2-7,CASSPGSEQYF
TRBV28,-,TRBJ2-7,CASSRTPSSYEQYF
TRBV5-1,once,TRBJ2-1,CASSWTSNRVGNEQFF
TRBV9,-,TRBJ2-1,CASSVDGVSNEQFF
TRBV30,-,TRBJ2-1,CALRLGSSYNEQFF
TRBV6-5,-,TRBJ2-1,CASSYSRLRSYNEQFF
TRBV2,-,TRBJ2-5,CASSEVVLEETQYF